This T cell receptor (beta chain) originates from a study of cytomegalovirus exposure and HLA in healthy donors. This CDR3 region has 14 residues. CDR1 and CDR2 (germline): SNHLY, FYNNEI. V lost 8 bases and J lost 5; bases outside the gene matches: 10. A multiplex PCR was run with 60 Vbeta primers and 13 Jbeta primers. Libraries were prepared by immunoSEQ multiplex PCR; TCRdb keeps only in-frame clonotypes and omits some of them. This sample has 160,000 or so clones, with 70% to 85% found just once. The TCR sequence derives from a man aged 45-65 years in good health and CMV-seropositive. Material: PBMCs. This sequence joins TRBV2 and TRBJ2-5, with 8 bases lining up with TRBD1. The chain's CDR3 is CASLIGQGGETQYF. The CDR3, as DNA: TGTGCCAGCCTAATTGGACAGGGCGGGGAGACCCAGTACTTC.